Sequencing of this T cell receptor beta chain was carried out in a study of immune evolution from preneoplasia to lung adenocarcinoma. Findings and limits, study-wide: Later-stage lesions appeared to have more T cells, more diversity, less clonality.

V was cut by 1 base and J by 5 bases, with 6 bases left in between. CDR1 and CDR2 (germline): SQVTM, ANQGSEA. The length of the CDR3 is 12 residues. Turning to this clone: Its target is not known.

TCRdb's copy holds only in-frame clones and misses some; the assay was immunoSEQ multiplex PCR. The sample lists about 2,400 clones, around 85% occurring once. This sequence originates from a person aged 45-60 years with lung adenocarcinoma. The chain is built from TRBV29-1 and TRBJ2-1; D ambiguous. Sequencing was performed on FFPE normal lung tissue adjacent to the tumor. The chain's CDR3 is CSVEGTHNEQFF. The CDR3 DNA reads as TGCAGCGTTGAAGGGACGCACAATGAGCAGTTCTTC.